This TCR beta chain appears in the sequencing data of a study of Ad26.COV2.S vaccination and SARS-CoV-2 variants. In the study overall: Once or twice, 56 days apart, Ad26.COV2.S was delivered intramuscularly. Study outcomes and limitations: Reports say spike-specific CD8+ and CD4+ T cell responses covered substantial breadth after vaccination. Spike-specific TCR breadth was greater after Ad26.COV2.S than placebo.

Comments on this clone: Its antigen is currently unknown.

V lost 1 base and J lost 1, with 16 bases in between. The CDR3 contains 17 residues. Germline loops: CDR1 MDHEN, CDR2 SYDVKM. Noted treatment: some 20 received Ad26.COV2.S at low or high dose, single or two shots; 5 received placebo; per-sample allocation not given. Day 63 after the first injection of vaccine or placebo was the sampling time. In Boston, the donor was an adult between 18-55 years of age. The data were produced by immunoSEQ multiplex PCR, yet TCRdb's version contains in-frame clones alone and is incomplete. The sample lists some 410,000 clones; approximately 90% were seen once. The source of this sequence is a person aged 18-65 years who received the Ad26.COV2.S COVID-19 vaccine or a placebo. The chain couples TRBV28 to TRBJ2-5, with D maybe TRBD1 (7 bases). This specimen was peripheral blood, taken in a trial of Ad26.COV2.S vaccine versus placebo. CDR3 amino acids: CASSLYSRGQTQETQYF. CDR3 in DNA: TGTGCCAGCAGTTTATACTCGCGGGGACAGACCCAAGAGACCCAGTACTTC.